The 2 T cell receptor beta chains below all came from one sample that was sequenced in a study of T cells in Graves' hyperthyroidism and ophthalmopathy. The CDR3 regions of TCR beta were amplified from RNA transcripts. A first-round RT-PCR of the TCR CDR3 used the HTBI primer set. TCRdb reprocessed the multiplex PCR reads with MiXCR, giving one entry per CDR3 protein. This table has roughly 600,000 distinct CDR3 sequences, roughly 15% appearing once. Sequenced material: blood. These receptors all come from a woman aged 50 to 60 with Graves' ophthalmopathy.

CDR3: CASSERTSGRALDNEQFF. For the CDR3, the DNA is TGCGCCAGCAGTGAAAGGACTAGCGGGAGGGCCCTAGACAATGAGCAGTTCTTC. The V call is TRBV10-2, the J call TRBJ2-1; 15 nucleotides align to TRBD2. This CDR3 has 18 amino acids. The V and J ends lost 3 bases and 5 bases, in that order; junction bases with no gene match: 8. From germline, CDR1 is WSHSY and CDR2 SAAADI.

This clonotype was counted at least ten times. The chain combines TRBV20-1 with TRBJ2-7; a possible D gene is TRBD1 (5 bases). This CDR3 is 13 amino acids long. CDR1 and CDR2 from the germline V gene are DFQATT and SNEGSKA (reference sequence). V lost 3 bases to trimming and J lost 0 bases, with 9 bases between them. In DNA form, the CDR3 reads TGCAGTGCTAGCAGGGCTCGCTCCTACGAGCAGTACTTC. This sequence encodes CSASRARSYEQYF.